The source of this T cell receptor beta chain is a study of Graves' ophthalmopathy and Graves' hyperthyroidism. Study background: Over 18 months of follow-up, stable hyperthyroidism required that no ophthalmopathy appear.

The CDR3 has 12 residues. CDR1 is LNHNV, CDR2 YYDKDF, per germline (reference sequence). Trimming took off 1 base at V and 7 bases at J, with 8 bases between the two ends. Amplified TCR beta CDR3 regions were obtained using RNA transcripts as template. RT-PCR with HTBI primers came first, then second-round multiplex PCR. One entry per CDR3 protein results from TCRdb running MiXCR on the multiplex PCR reads. The data show around 1,200,000 distinct CDR3 sequences, 35% to 40% seen once. Patients were left out if they had other autoimmune diseases, uncontrolled infections, pregnancy or lactation. The TCR comes from an adult man with Graves' hyperthyroidism. J is TRBJ2-7 and V is TRBV15; D gene ambiguous. The material sequenced was peripheral blood or thyroid tissue (not recorded which). The CDR3 loop is CATSRAPGEQYF. The CDR3, as DNA: TGTGCCACCAGCAGAGCTCCCGGAGAGCAGTACTTC. Full variable domain (missing parts from reference TRBV15 and TRBJ2-7): DAMVIQNPRYQVTQFGKPVTLSCSQTLNHNVMYWYQQKSSQAPKLLFHYYDKDFNNEADTPDNFQSRRPNTSFCFLDIRSPGLGDTAMYLCATSRAPGEQYFGPGTRLTVT.